This T cell receptor (beta chain) stems from a study of graft-versus-host responses after intestinal transplantation. In the study overall: Multivisceral, liver-intestinal, or isolated intestinal transplants were received by the recipients. Recipients uniformly received anti-thymocyte globulin induction, followed by tacrolimus and steroids for approximately 3 years. The study's findings and limits: Detected in recipient marrow were GvH clones, some of which were first observed in ileum or blood. Across patients carrying graft-donor T cell macrochimerism, allografts held high graft-versus-host to host-versus-graft clonal ratios.

This CDR3 contains 19 residues. Looked up from germline, CDR1 is SGHNT and CDR2 is YYREEE (reference sequence). V lost 1 base to trimming and J lost 5 bases; unmatched junction nucleotides: 16. Concerning this clone: Its antigen remains unknown.

TCRdb keeps only in-frame clones here, not all; method: immunoSEQ multiplex PCR. The profile shows tens of thousands of clones, 89% of them singletons. The material was unstimulated CD8+ T cells sorted from spleen or lymph node cells, obtained before intestinal transplant. The chain carries TRBV5-4 and TRBJ1-2; 11 nucleotides agree with TRBD1. This TCR was sampled from a human donor who received an intestinal transplant. This chain's CDR3 is CASSLWVKYRDRGWYGYTF. The CDR3 bases are TGTGCCAGCAGCTTGTGGGTGAAGTACCGGGACAGGGGGTGGTATGGCTACACCTTC.